This passage covers 21 T cell receptor beta chains from one sample sequenced in a study of T cells in Graves' hyperthyroidism and ophthalmopathy (dated by TCRdb to between 2017 and 2020). To prepare the library, multiplex PCR was applied. The reads were generated on an Illumina HiSeq 2000. The TCR beta CDR3 regions were amplified from RNA transcripts. A first-round RT-PCR of the TCR CDR3 used the HTBI primer set with the Qiagen OneStep RT-PCR kit. TCRdb reran the public reads through fastp at Q25 and MiXCR, keeping productive beta chains. Entries that share a CDR3 protein sequence are merged under the most common genes and DNA. This sample comprises approximately 400,000 distinct CDR3 sequences, approximately 13% of them detected only once. The top ten hold around 20% of the sample. Material: blood. The receptors stem from a man aged 25 to 40 with Graves' hyperthyroidism that later progressed to Graves' ophthalmopathy.

V and J are TRBV19 and TRBJ2-5, with D possibly matching TRBD1 (5 bases). The CDR3 length is 13 residues. Germline loops: CDR1 LNHDA, CDR2 SQIVND (reference sequence). V lost 5 bases, J lost 4 bases, and 11 bases lay in between. The CDR3 region is CASSQGPGETQYF. CDR3 in DNA: TGTGCCAGTAGTCAGGGTCCAGGAGAGACCCAGTACTTC.

This clonotype was detected ten times or more. The chain carries TRBV6-2 or TRBV6-3 and TRBJ1-1; no clear D. Germline V gene data show CDR1 as MNHEY and CDR2 as SVGEGT. The CDR3 is 14 amino acids. Trimming pared 2 bases from V and 0 bases from J, leaving 7 bases between. The CDR3 sequence is CASSYGIMNTEAFF. The CDR3, as DNA: TGTGCCAGCAGTTACGGAATTATGAACACTGAAGCTTTCTTT.

Regarding this clonotype: A much larger clone is a single base away; this may be a read error. This chain joins TRBV11-2 and TRBJ2-5; D perhaps matches TRBD2 (5 bases). The CDR3 runs 14 residues. V was cut by 3 bases and J by 4 bases, with 12 bases left in between. The V gene's germline CDR1 is SGHAT and CDR2 FQNNGV. The CDR3 nucleotides read TGTGCCAGCAGCTTGGTTAGCGATTTAGAGACCCAGTACTTC. Encoded protein: CASSLVSDLETQYF.

The chain links TRBV14 to TRBJ1-2; 10 nucleotides line up with TRBD1. The CDR3 is 15 residues long. In germline, CDR1 is SGHDN, CDR2 FVKESK. Unmatched junction bases numbered 5, after V lost 4 bases and J lost 3 bases. The CDR3 DNA follows: TGTGCCAGCAGCCGTAGACAGGGGGCGGACTATGGCTACACCTTC. It specifies CASSRRQGADYGYTF.

This clonotype has only a few counts. V usage is TRBV27 and J usage is TRBJ2-2; perhaps D is TRBD1 or TRBD2 (5 bases each). The V end lost 9 bases, the J end lost 6 bases, and 14 bases lay between the germline ends. This CDR3 has 13 amino acids. Germline CDR1 is MNHEY and CDR2 is SMNVEV (reference sequence). CDR3 protein: CASPGRGAGELFF. In DNA form, the CDR3 reads TGTGCCAGTCCGGGAAGGGGTGCCGGGGAGCTGTTTTTT.

This clonotype was picked up many times. The rearrangement links TRBV12-3 or TRBV12-4 to TRBJ1-6; 10 bases fit TRBD1. The junction had 9 bases not matched to a gene; V was cut back by 5 bases and J by 11 bases. The CDR3 has 15 amino acids. As DNA, the CDR3 is TGTGCCAGCAGTAACCGGGACAGGGGTGTTACACCCCTCCACTTT. Translating it yields CASSNRDRGVTPLHF.

In its sample, this clonotype was seen many times. V is TRBV6-1 and J is TRBJ1-5; no definite D call. This CDR3 has 14 amino acids. Trimming shortened V by 7 bases and J by 2 bases, and 12 bases separated the two germline ends. The germline gives CDR1 MNHNS, CDR2 SASEGT. The chain's CDR3 is CASKEAAGNQPQHF. Here the CDR3 DNA reads TGTGCCAGCAAAGAAGCGGCAGGCAATCAGCCCCAGCATTTT.

V and J are TRBV25-1 and TRBJ2-2, with D perhaps matching TRBD2 (5 bases). Trimming left V 1 base short and J 7 bases short, with 22 bases between. The germline V gene has CDR1 MGHDK and CDR2 SYGVNS. The length of the CDR3 is 18 residues. CDR3 amino acids: CASSEFWKPGVEGGELFF. The CDR3 DNA is TGTGCCAGCAGTGAATTTTGGAAACCAGGAGTCGAGGGCGGGGAGCTGTTTTTT.

This chain connects TRBV4-1 to TRBJ2-3; 16 nucleotides agree with TRBD2. Trimming at V came to 3 bases and at J to 6 bases, leaving 3 bases not matched to a gene. The V gene's germline CDR1 is MGHRA and CDR2 YSYEKL. This CDR3 contains 16 residues. CDR3 in amino acids: CASSQGLAGGGDTQYF. In nucleotides, the CDR3 is TGCGCCAGCAGCCAGGGACTAGCGGGGGGGGGTGATACGCAGTATTTT.

This clonotype was recorded at least ten times. V and J are TRBV9 and TRBJ2-1, with 8 nucleotides matching TRBD2. Germline CDR1 reads SGDLS; CDR2 reads YYNGEE. Trimming at V came to 1 base and at J to 6 bases, leaving 6 bases not matched to a gene. The CDR3 contains 15 residues. The CDR3 sequence is CASSVRGGRVNEQFF. The CDR3 DNA is TGTGCCAGCAGCGTACGGGGGGGTAGGGTCAATGAGCAGTTCTTC.

The chain carries TRBV3-1 and TRBJ2-7, with 7 bases fitting TRBD1. This CDR3 has 16 amino acids. Trimming removed 4 bases from V and 3 bases from J; junction bases left unmatched: 12. From germline, CDR1 is LGHDT and CDR2 YNNKEL (reference sequence). The CDR3 nucleotides read TGTGCCAGCAGCCGTAAACCGGGACAGCGAAGCTACGAGCAGTACTTC. It encodes CASSRKPGQRSYEQYF.

This chain joins TRBV9 and TRBJ2-1; 7 bases fit TRBD1. Per the germline V gene, CDR1 is SGDLS and CDR2 is YYNGEE. The CDR3 length is 13 residues. The junction had 2 bases not matched to a gene; V was cut back by 3 bases and J by 5 bases. The CDR3 nucleotides are TGTGCCAGCAGCGGAACAGGGGACAATGAGCAGTTCTTC. Its translation is CASSGTGDNEQFF.

About this clonotype: This may stem from a read error, because a much larger clone lies one nucleotide away. V gene TRBV5-5 combines with J gene TRBJ2-5, with unresolved D. The CDR3 length is 13 residues. Germline CDR1 is SGHKS and CDR2 is YYEKEE (reference sequence). DNA for the CDR3: TGTGCCAGCAGCTTGTTCGGCCAAGAGTCCCAGTACTTC. Amino acid sequence: CASSLFGQESQYF.

This clonotype has at least ten counts. The chain uses TRBV27 and TRBJ2-3; 14 positions match TRBD2. Unmatched junction bases numbered 5, after V lost 6 bases and J lost 3 bases. The CDR3 contains 16 residues. Per the germline V gene, CDR1 is MNHEY and CDR2 is SMNVEV (reference sequence). CDR3 bases: TGTGCCAGCAGCCCAGGGACTAGCGGGGGAACAGATACGCAGTATTTT. It codes for CASSPGTSGGTDTQYF.

The V gene is TRBV9, the J gene TRBJ1-2, with D possibly being TRBD1 (6 bases). The CDR3 has 14 residues. Trimming stripped 1 base from V and 7 bases from J, with 14 bases between. Germline V CDR1 and CDR2: SGDLS, YYNGEE. In DNA, the CDR3 is TGTGCCAGCAGCGTAAGTCAGGGGCTTCGTGGCTACACCTTC. Encoded protein: CASSVSQGLRGYTF.

This clonotype has just a few counts. This chain connects TRBV6-1 to TRBJ2-7; 11 bases agree with TRBD2. The trim removed 7 bases at V and 0 bases at J, leaving 8 bases unmatched. The length of the CDR3 is 16 residues. Per germline, CDR1 MNHNS and CDR2 SASEGT. The CDR3 DNA follows: TGTGCCAGCACCAGCCCTAGCGGGGGGACCTCCTACGAGCAGTACTTC. This gives the protein CASTSPSGGTSYEQYF.

This clonotype was counted ten times or more. The chain links TRBV18 to TRBJ2-5; no firm D call. The CDR3 contains 10 residues. Between the trimmed V and J ends, which lost 5 bases and 7 bases, there was a span of 5 bases. Germline CDR1 reads KGHSH; CDR2 reads LQKENI. DNA of the CDR3: TGTGCCAGCTCAGACGGGACCCAGTACTTC. Translating gives CASSDGTQYF. The full variable domain, in which reference TRBV18 and TRBJ2-5 provide the parts outside the CDR3, is NAGVMQNPRHLVRRRGQEARLRCSPMKGHSHVYWYRQLPEEGLKFMVYLQKENIIDESGMPKERFSAEFPKEGPSILRIQQVVRGDSAAYFCASSDGTQYFGPGTRLLVL.

Only a few counts were recorded for this clonotype. This chain connects TRBV24-1 to TRBJ2-1; TRBD1 agrees at 8 bases. The CDR3 is made up of 15 amino acids. The trim removed 2 bases at V and 7 bases at J, leaving 6 bases unmatched. The germline V gene has CDR1 KGHDR and CDR2 SFDVKD. The CDR3 spells CATSDSGQGLNEQFF. In DNA, the CDR3 is TGTGCCACCAGTGATTCAGGACAGGGTTTAAATGAGCAGTTCTTC.

The V and J genes are TRBV7-9 and TRBJ1-4; 8 bases map to TRBD1. This CDR3 comprises 14 residues. Germline V gene lookup returns CDR1 SEHNR and CDR2 FQNEAQ (reference sequence). Germline trimming cut 5 bases from V and 8 bases from J; bases unmatched to any gene: 7. In DNA, the CDR3 is TGTGCCAGCAGCCGGACAGGGAGGGGGGAAAAACTGTTTTTT. Residues: CASSRTGRGEKLFF.

This clonotype was seen ten or more times. V is TRBV6-2 or TRBV6-3 and J is TRBJ2-5, with TRBD2 matching over 8 bases. Germline CDR1 MNHEY, CDR2 SVGEGT. The CDR3 length is 14 residues. With V trimmed by 2 bases and J by 2 bases, 1 base remained unmatched. The CDR3 sequence is CASSYASGQETQYF. CDR3 nucleotides: TGTGCCAGCAGTTACGCTAGCGGGCAAGAGACCCAGTACTTC.

This clonotype was counted at least ten times. The chain carries TRBV5-1 and TRBJ2-1; D is undetermined. Germline V gene sequence: CDR1 SGHRS, CDR2 YFSETQ. Trimming removed 0 bases from V and 1 base from J, with 5 bases in between. The CDR3 runs 14 residues. CDR3 sequence: CASSLGQSYNEQFF. CDR3 nucleotides: TGCGCCAGCAGCTTGGGGCAATCCTACAATGAGCAGTTCTTC.